The clone carrying this T cell receptor (beta chain) was seen a handful of times. These data come from a study of blood T cells in healthy people across ages. Per sample, at least 5 micrograms of total RNA were extracted. The CDR3 is 15 residues long. Germline CDR1 SQVTM, CDR2 ANQGSEA. V shed 3 bases and J shed 7 bases, with 22 bases lying between them. With a J-beta primer mix and a sample-barcoded 5' primer, a second PCR ran 7 to 11 cycles. No fewer than 3 million CDR3-containing paired-end reads came from each sample. Using its own MiXCR run on the 5' RACE reads, TCRdb lists one record per CDR3 protein. The data show 800,000 to 1,300,000 distinct CDR3 sequences, with approximately 25% seen just once and around 0.75% held by the top ten. This same sample was also part of a study on T cells of mothers and their children. That report adds: Not a single persistent microchimeric T cell clone was detected.

The rearrangement links TRBV29-1 to TRBJ2-7; possibly TRBD2 for D (6 bases). The specimen was blood. This receptor was identified in a girl aged 2 to 9 in good health. The CDR3 DNA is TGCAGCGTTGAGGACTTCGGGGAGGCGGCTACGGAGCAGTACTTC. Amino acid sequence: CSVEDFGEAATEQYF.